These T cell receptor beta chains were read from a single sample in a study of cytomegalovirus exposure and HLA in healthy donors. The protocol was immunoSEQ multiplex PCR, while the TCRdb copy is restricted to in-frame clones and leaves out a portion. The table lists roughly 150,000 clones, roughly 80% of them singletons. Material for sequencing was PBMCs. Receptors were obtained from a male donor in good health and CMV-seronegative. Both conserved end residues are part of each CDR3. Fields, in order: V gene, J gene, D gene, clone size, CDR3 DNA, CDR3 protein. A D gene is named only where the DNA matches it firmly. Some rows have no size entry. The others give once, few or many, or a class for an expanded clone.

>TRBV18|TRBJ2-7|.|few
TGTGCCAGCTCACCGGTAGGGGTATTCTACGAGCAGTACTTC
CASSPVGVFYEQYF
>TRBV10-1|TRBJ1-2|.|.
TGCGCCAGCAGTGAGTGGCAAAACTATGGCTACACCTTC
CASSEWQNYGYTF
>TRBV5-4|TRBJ1-4|.|.
TGTGCCAGCAGCTCCGACGGGACAATACTGTTTTTT
CASSSDGTILFF
>TRBV5-4|TRBJ2-7|.|.
TGTGCCAGCAGCTTGAGGGGAACCTACGAGCAGTACTTC
CASSLRGTYEQYF
>TRBV5-1|TRBJ1-2|.|.
TGCGCCAGCAGCTTGGTTCGGGGAGACGGTGGCTACACCTTC
CASSLVRGDGGYTF
>TRBV5-1|TRBJ2-3|.|once
TGCGCCAGCAGCGGTAACAAGCGCCCAGATACGCAGTATTTT
CASSGNKRPDTQYF
>TRBV5-1|TRBJ1-2|.|.
TGCGCCAGCAGCCCTTTGGAGATTTCGAACTATGGCTACACCTTC
CASSPLEISNYGYTF
>TRBV10-1|TRBJ2-7|TRBD1|.
TGCGCCAGCAGTGAAGCGACAGGGTCTTCACAGTACTTC
CASSEATGSSQYF
>TRBV27|TRBJ2-1|.|.
TGTGCCAGCTTAAGCAGAACCTCTGGGACTTACAATGAGCAGTTCTTC
CASLSRTSGTYNEQFF
>TRBV19|TRBJ2-6|.|few
TGTGCCAGTAGTGACCCATTGTCAGGGTACTACAGCTCTGGGGCCAACGTCCTGACTTTC
CASSDPLSGYYSSGANVLTF
>TRBV10-3|TRBJ2-7|.|few
TGTGCCATCAGTGAGTCAAGGGGCAGGGAGCAGTACTTC
CAISESRGREQYF
>TRBV11-2|TRBJ2-4|TRBD1|.
TGTGCCAGCAGCTTACAGACAGGGGTGCTAGCCAAAAACATTCAGTACTTC
CASSLQTGVLAKNIQYF
>TRBV7-9|TRBJ2-3|TRBD2|few
TGTGCCAGCAGCTTTAGGACTAGTGGAGGCACAGATACGCAGTATTTT
CASSFRTSGGTDTQYF
>TRBV6-5|TRBJ1-5|TRBD1|.
TGTGCCAGCAGAGTACAGGGGTCGAGCAATCAGCCCCAGCATTTT
CASRVQGSSNQPQHF
>TRBV6-5|TRBJ1-2|.|few
TGTGCCAGCAGTTACGGACAGAGCAACTATGGCTACACCTTC
CASSYGQSNYGYTF
>TRBV11-2|TRBJ1-1|.|.
TGTGCCAGCGCCCTTGGCGGGGTGAACACTGAAGCTTTCTTT
CASALGGVNTEAFF
>TRBV9|TRBJ2-5|.|.
TGTGCCAGCAGCGCCCGAGTGGAGTTGGGGACCCAGTACTTC
CASSARVELGTQYF
>TRBV19|TRBJ2-3|TRBD1|.
TGTGCCAGTAGCAGACAGGGGGCGCCTAGCACAGATACGCAGTATTTT
CASSRQGAPSTDTQYF
>TRBV7-9|TRBJ2-2|TRBD1|.
TGTTCCAGCAGCTCCAAACTCACCGGGACAGGGGTCGGGGAGCTGTTTTTT
CSSSSKLTGTGVGELFF
>TRBV29-1|TRBJ1-2|.|.
TGCAGCGTTGGGGGGGTAGGTGGCTACACCTTC
CSVGGVGGYTF
>TRBV9|TRBJ1-4|TRBD1|.
TGTGCCAGCAGCCCCCGACAGGGGTCTAATGAAAAACTGTTTTTT
CASSPRQGSNEKLFF
>TRBV2|TRBJ2-7|TRBD2|.
TGTGCCAGCAGAGCGGGGGCCTACGAGCAGTACTTC
CASRAGAYEQYF
>TRBV10-3|TRBJ2-2|TRBD2|.
TGTGCCATCAAGCCGGGCGGGAGGACCGGGGAGCTGTTTTTT
CAIKPGGRTGELFF
>TRBV4-1|TRBJ1-3|.|.
TGCGCCAGCAGCCAAGAGCTTTCGGGACAAATCTTTAGCTCTGGAAACACCATATATTTT
CASSQELSGQIFSSGNTIYF
>TRBV29-1|TRBJ2-7|.|.
TGCAGCGTTGGAAGGGGTGACTACGAGCAGTACTTC
CSVGRGDYEQYF
>TRBV19|TRBJ2-1|.|few
TGTGCCAGTATGGAGCTTCGGATGGGCTCCTACAATGAGCAGTTCTTC
CASMELRMGSYNEQFF
>TRBV7-7|TRBJ1-3|.|.
TGTGCCAGCAGCCAGGATACCTCTGGAAACACCATATATTTT
CASSQDTSGNTIYF
>TRBV9|TRBJ1-2|TRBD1|.
TGTGCCAGCAGCCAGAAGGGGGCAGGGGACTATGGCTACACCTTC
CASSQKGAGDYGYTF
>TRBV19|TRBJ1-1|.|.
TGTGCCACAGAGGGGACACCGAACACTGAAGCTTTCTTT
CATEGTPNTEAFF
>TRBV4-3|TRBJ2-7|TRBD1|once
TGCGCCAGCAGCCAACAGGGACAGTCCTACGAGCAGTACTTC
CASSQQGQSYEQYF
>TRBV18|TRBJ1-5|TRBD1|once
TGTGCCAGCTCACCAATGACAGGGGCGGCCAATCAGCCCCAGCATTTT
CASSPMTGAANQPQHF
>TRBV6-1|TRBJ1-1|TRBD1|.
TGTGCCAGCAGGGAGGACAGGTCAAGAGAAGCTTTCTTT
CASREDRSREAFF
>TRBV5-1|TRBJ1-3|TRBD1|.
TGCGCCAGCAGCTGGGACAGTAACCTCTCTGGAAACACCATATATTTT
CASSWDSNLSGNTIYF
>TRBV18|TRBJ1-2|.|.
TGTGCCAGCTCACCAGTTAGTGGGGCCTATGGCTACACCTTC
CASSPVSGAYGYTF
>TRBV7-9|TRBJ1-4|.|.
TGTGCCAGCAGCCGAGAAAATTGGGCCCCACGGGGTGAAAAACTGTTTTTT
CASSRENWAPRGEKLFF
>TRBV9|TRBJ1-1|TRBD1|.
TGTGCCAGCAGCGGGCGACAGGGTTCAATCACTGAAGCTTTCTTT
CASSGRQGSITEAFF
>TRBV7-9|TRBJ2-7|TRBD2|.
TGTGCCAGCAGCTTCCCCCCTAGCGGGGCCACCTACGAGCAGTACTTC
CASSFPPSGATYEQYF
>TRBV6-5|TRBJ1-2|TRBD1|.
TGTGCCAGCACTATACCCGGGACAGGGAAAGGCTACACCTTC
CASTIPGTGKGYTF
>TRBV15|TRBJ1-1|TRBD1|once
TGTGCCACCAGCAGAATAGCAGGGGGTTTGAACACTGAAGCTTTCTTT
CATSRIAGGLNTEAFF
>TRBV11-2|TRBJ2-4|TRBD1|.
TGTGCCAGCGGACCAGGGGGAACCAAAAACATTCAGTACTTC
CASGPGGTKNIQYF